This T cell receptor (beta chain) was profiled in a study of blood T cell repertoires in COVID-19. Looking at the study overall: There were acute and convalescent COVID-19 samples, and they came from the United States, Italy and Spain. The analysed material was cDNA or gDNA that came from T cells, B-cell-depleted T cells, or PBMCs.

Germline loops: CDR1 SGDLS, CDR2 YYNGEE. Germline trimming cut 0 bases from V and 3 bases from J; bases unmatched to any gene: 3. The CDR3 is 15 residues long. Participants in the exposed group had met a COVID-19 case in the 2 weeks before joining the study. In the original workflow: The assay estimated nucleated cells by amplifying reference gene primers. Here immunoSEQ multiplex PCR was the method, and the copy in TCRdb shows in-frame clones only, minus some. V and J calls and clone size are as listed in that table; D and trimming were resolved from the DNA. This table has fewer than 250,000 clones, about four fifths appearing once.

The chain has TRBV9 and TRBJ2-7, with TRBD1 identical over 10 bases. The sequence came from a woman aged 45-65 years who had been exposed to COVID-19. The sequenced sample consisted of PBMCs or T cells enriched from blood (not recorded which). The CDR3 coding sequence is TGTGCCAGCAGCGTAGGCGGACAGGGGGTCTACGAGCAGTACTTC. Translating it yields CASSVGGQGVYEQYF.